A selection of T cell receptor beta chains follows, all from one sample in a study of blood T cell repertoires in COVID-19. Profiled with immunoSEQ multiplex PCR; TCRdb holds only in-frame clones, not every one. The table includes around 280,000 clones, around nine tenths detected once. Sequenced input: PBMCs or T cells enriched from blood (not recorded which). The source is a woman aged 35 to 49 who had recovered from COVID-19. The CDR3 runs from the conserved cysteine through the conserved F or W. A D gene is named only where the DNA matches it firmly. Clone size is given for some rows only: seen once, a few or many times, or a class if the clone is expanded.

abundance	v_gene	j_gene	d_gene	CDR3nt	CDR3aa
NA	TRBV4-3	TRBJ2-3	TRBD1	TGCGCCAGCAGGCCCGGACAGGGGGCATCTGTAGATACGCAGTATTTT	CASRPGQGASVDTQYF
NA	TRBV28	TRBJ1-2	NA	TGTGCCAGCACCTGGGGGGTTCCCTATGGCTACACCTTC	CASTWGVPYGYTF
many	TRBV28	TRBJ2-2	NA	TGTGCCAGCAGTTTTTCCCCCGGGTATGGCACCGGGGAGCTGTTTTTT	CASSFSPGYGTGELFF
NA	TRBV15	TRBJ1-2	NA	TGTGCCACCAGCGAGTCCGGCTATGGCTACACCTTC	CATSESGYGYTF
NA	TRBV30	TRBJ2-7	NA	TGTGCCTGGAGTCCACTTCGCGAGCAGTACTTC	CAWSPLREQYF
NA	TRBV7-9	TRBJ1-3	TRBD1	TGTGCCAGCAGGCCGACAGGGGCTGTTGGAAACACCATATATTTT	CASRPTGAVGNTIYF
NA	TRBV4-3	TRBJ2-7	TRBD2	TGCGCCAGCAGCCAAGATCAATTAGGGGAGGGCAAGCAGTACTTC	CASSQDQLGEGKQYF
NA	TRBV27	TRBJ1-2	NA	TGTGCCAGCAGTTTGTTTGGTGGCGGGTTTAACTATGGCTACACCTTC	CASSLFGGGFNYGYTF
NA	TRBV2	TRBJ1-5	NA	TGTGCCAGCAGTGTTGATACCGCCGCAGGGCAGCCCCAGCATTTT	CASSVDTAAGQPQHF
NA	TRBV7-3	TRBJ1-2	TRBD1	TGTGCCAGCAGCAGCACAGGGACAGCGCCTTATGGCTACACCTTC	CASSSTGTAPYGYTF
NA	TRBV18	TRBJ2-1	NA	TGTGCCAGCTCACATAAATACGGGAATTACAATGAGCAGTTCTTC	CASSHKYGNYNEQFF
NA	TRBV5-4	TRBJ2-5	NA	TGTGCCAGCAGCTCCGGAGGAGGCCAAGAGACCCAGTACTTC	CASSSGGGQETQYF
NA	TRBV11-2	TRBJ2-2	NA	TGTGCCAGCAGCTTAGGATCCGGCGGGGAGCTGTTTTTT	CASSLGSGGELFF
NA	TRBV5-4	TRBJ2-7	TRBD2	TGTGCCAGCAGCTTGGGACTAGCTAACTACGAGCAGTACTTC	CASSLGLANYEQYF
NA	TRBV9	TRBJ1-3	TRBD1	TGTGCCAGCGGAGACAGGGACTCTGGAAACACCATATATTTT	CASGDRDSGNTIYF
NA	TRBV2	TRBJ1-2	NA	TGTGCCAGCAGTGAACAGGGCTATGGCTACACCTTC	CASSEQGYGYTF
NA	TRBV7-2	TRBJ2-5	NA	TGTGCCAGCAAGTGGAGGAACCAAGAGACCCAGTACTTC	CASKWRNQETQYF
NA	TRBV27	TRBJ1-6	NA	TGTGCCAGCAGAGGGGGGGGACGCGTAAATTCACCCCTCCACTTT	CASRGGGRVNSPLHF
once	TRBV28	TRBJ2-5	TRBD1	TGTGCCAGCATAGACAGGGTTCAAGAGACCCAGTACTTC	CASIDRVQETQYF
once	TRBV27	TRBJ2-2	NA	TGTGCCAGCAGCCGTGCGTCCGGGGAGCTGTTTTTT	CASSRASGELFF
NA	TRBV18	TRBJ2-5	NA	TGTGCCAGCTCACCGCTTCTGCTCCGGCCGGGACAAGGGCAAGAGACCCAGTACTTC	CASSPLLLRPGQGQETQYF
NA	TRBV12-3/TRBV12-4	TRBJ2-7	NA	TGTGCCAGCAGTCAGACAGCATCCTACGAGCAGTACTTC	CASSQTASYEQYF
few	TRBV18	TRBJ1-1	NA	TGTGCCAGCTCACCAGACCTGCGGGGTATCACTGAAGCTTTCTTT	CASSPDLRGITEAFF
NA	TRBV27	TRBJ2-5	TRBD2	TGTGCCAGCAGTACCCGGCGGGAGGGCCCGGAGACCCAGTACTTC	CASSTRREGPETQYF
NA	TRBV5-5	TRBJ1-4	TRBD1	TGTGCCAGCAGCCCTAGACAGGGAAATAATGAAAAACTGTTTTTT	CASSPRQGNNEKLFF
NA	TRBV18	TRBJ1-1	NA	TGTGCCAGCTCCCAGGAGGGCAGGGTGAACACTGAAGCTTTCTTT	CASSQEGRVNTEAFF
few	TRBV6-2/TRBV6-3	TRBJ1-6	TRBD1	TGTGCCAGCAGCCGGGACAGGGCCGATCAATATAATTCACCCCTCCACTTT	CASSRDRADQYNSPLHF
NA	TRBV5-1	TRBJ2-3	NA	TGCGCCAGCAGCCTATCGGTCCTAGTTGGAGATACGCAGTATTTT	CASSLSVLVGDTQYF
NA	TRBV21-1	TRBJ2-2	NA	TGTGCCAGCAGCAAAGCGCTTAGGGGCCAGGCCGGGGAGCTGTTTTTT	CASSKALRGQAGELFF
NA	TRBV11-3	TRBJ2-1	TRBD2	TGTGCCAGCAGCTTTTCGGCTAGCGGAGACAATGAGCAGTTCTTC	CASSFSASGDNEQFF
NA	TRBV11-1	TRBJ2-1	NA	TGTGCCAGCAGCTTAGCGCTAGGATGGTCAGGGCATGAGCAGTTCTTC	CASSLALGWSGHEQFF
NA	TRBV6-5	TRBJ1-2	NA	TGTGCCAGCAGTTACGCAAGGGGTTATGGCTACACCTTC	CASSYARGYGYTF
NA	TRBV18	TRBJ2-7	TRBD2	TGTGCCAGCTCCCTTTACGGGGGGAACTACGAGCAGTACTTC	CASSLYGGNYEQYF
NA	TRBV6-4	TRBJ1-5	TRBD1	TGTGCCAGCAATGGGACAGGGTTTCGTTATCAGCCCCAGCATTTT	CASNGTGFRYQPQHF
NA	TRBV4-3	TRBJ2-7	NA	TGCGCCAGCAGCCAAGATCGCACCGGCGAGCAGTACTTC	CASSQDRTGEQYF
NA	TRBV7-2	TRBJ2-5	NA	TGTGCCAGCAGCTTAGCGGGGGCCCAAGAGACCCAGTACTTC	CASSLAGAQETQYF
NA	TRBV28	TRBJ2-1	TRBD2	TGTGCCAGCAGCTTAACAGGGAAGCGGGAGGAAGGTGAGCAGTTCTTC	CASSLTGKREEGEQFF
NA	TRBV7-9	TRBJ2-1	NA	TGTGCCAGCAGCTTAGCGTCTACGTACAATGAGCAGTTCTTC	CASSLASTYNEQFF
few	TRBV4-2	TRBJ1-3	NA	TGTGCCAGCAGCCATGGGCGCGGGCGGCACCAGGGGCTCTCTGGAAACACCATATATTTT	CASSHGRGRHQGLSGNTIYF
NA	TRBV5-1	TRBJ2-2	TRBD2	TGCGCCAGCAGTCCAAGCGCGGGACTAGCGGACACCGGGGAGCTGTTTTTT	CASSPSAGLADTGELFF
NA	TRBV5-1	TRBJ2-3	TRBD2	TGCGCCAGCAGCCCCTCCGGGACTAGCGGGAGGAAGGTAGCCCCAGATACGCAGTATTTT	CASSPSGTSGRKVAPDTQYF
NA	TRBV10-2	TRBJ1-5	TRBD1	TGCGCCAGCAGACTTGGACAGGGCAATCAGCCCCAGCATTTT	CASRLGQGNQPQHF
NA	TRBV25-1	TRBJ2-1	NA	TGTGCCAGCCAGGCCTCTGAGGGAATCTACAATGAGCAGTTCTTC	CASQASEGIYNEQFF
NA	TRBV2	TRBJ1-6	TRBD1	TGTGCCAGCAGGGGACAGGGAAGCTCCTATAATTCACCCCTCCACTTT	CASRGQGSSYNSPLHF
NA	TRBV5-1	TRBJ2-1	NA	TGCGCCAGCAGCCCCGGGACTTATTACAATGAGCAGTTCTTC	CASSPGTYYNEQFF
NA	TRBV30	TRBJ1-2	NA	TGTGCCTTAAATGGCTACACCTTC	CALNGYTF
NA	TRBV9	TRBJ1-2	NA	TGTGCCAGCAGCGTAGCCGGGGGGGATGGCTACACCTTC	CASSVAGGDGYTF